This TCR beta chain comes out of a study of blood T cells in healthy people across ages. Study details: T cells yielded about one barcoded beta molecule per two cells through template switching.

Through a sample-barcoded 5' primer and a J-beta primer mix, a second PCR was run for about 7 to 12 cycles. TCRdb processed the 5' RACE reads anew with MiXCR; each CDR3 protein has one entry. The table has 1.5 million to 2 million distinct CDR3 sequences, 28% seen once. Germline assignment: CDR1 SGHRS and CDR2 YFSETQ. This CDR3 has 15 amino acids. J was trimmed by 9 bases and V by 4 bases; bases with no gene match: 12. As to this clonotype: Its antigen is unknown. Lacking the conserved final phenylalanine or tryptophan, this CDR3 likely reflects a read error.

Findings and caveats of the study: Unsorted PBMC input precluded a conclusive naive versus antigen-experienced comparison.

Sequences were obtained from blood. The clonotype originates from a woman aged 30 to 39 in good health. This chain uses TRBV5-1 with TRBJ2-5, with 10 bases lining up with TRBD2. CDR3 protein: CASSPQGAGGSPQYV. The CDR3 coding sequence is TGCGCCAGCAGCCCCCAAGGAGCGGGAGGGTCCCCCCAGTACGTC.